These 8 T cell receptor beta chains share one sample of origin, sequenced in a study of cytomegalovirus exposure and HLA in healthy donors. 13 Jbeta primers and 60 Vbeta primers were used for the PCR. Some clones are missing from TCRdb's copy, which holds only in-frame ones; the method was immunoSEQ multiplex PCR. Of approximately 190,000 clones detected, approximately 82% appear once; the ten largest clones hold approximately 1.7%. Specimen: PBMCs. All receptors derive from a man in his forties in good health and CMV-seropositive.

This clone was seen only once. The chain joins TRBV7-9 to TRBJ2-3; tentative D call: TRBD1 (5 bases). V was shortened by 1 base and J by 3 bases, with 11 bases between the two germline ends. The CDR3 length is 15 residues. From germline, CDR1 is SEHNR and CDR2 FQNEAQ (reference sequence). The DNA of the CDR3 is TGTGCCAGCAGCTTAGAGGGGTTGGGAACAGATACGCAGTATTTT. Its translation is CASSLEGLGTDTQYF. Together with reference TRBV7-9 and TRBJ2-3, the CDR3 gives the full variable domain: DTGVSQNPRHKITKRGQNVTFRCDPISEHNRLYWYRQTLGQGPEFLTYFQNEAQLEKSRLLSDRFSAERPKGSFSTLEIQRTEQGDSAMYLCASSLEGLGTDTQYFGPGTRLTVL.

The chain combines TRBV27 with TRBJ2-7, with 10 bases fitting TRBD2. The ends lost 4 bases at V and 6 bases at J; junction bases unmatched: 9. Per the germline V gene, CDR1 is MNHEY and CDR2 is SMNVEV (reference sequence). CDR3 length: 15 residues. Here the CDR3 DNA reads TGTGCCAGCAGTTCCCCCAGCGGGAGGGCCCCCGAGCAGTACTTC. It specifies CASSSPSGRAPEQYF.

V gene TRBV7-2 combines with J gene TRBJ2-3, with TRBD1 matching 8 bases. J gave up 0 bases and V 3 bases, and 2 bases lay outside the gene matches. CDR3 size: 15 residues. Germline-derived CDR1 and CDR2 are SGHTA and FQGNSA. The CDR3 sequence is CASSFDRGSTDTQYF. CDR3 sequence (DNA): TGTGCCAGCAGCTTCGACAGGGGTAGCACAGATACGCAGTATTTT. The complete variable domain, with remaining parts taken from reference TRBV7-2 and TRBJ2-3, reads GAGVSQSPSNKVTEKGKDVELRCDPISGHTALYWYRQSLGQGLEFLIYFQGNSAPDKSGLPSDRFSAERTGGSVSTLTIQRTQQEDSAVYLCASSFDRGSTDTQYFGPGTRLTVL.

CDR3 sequence reads: CASSLGRAQETQYF. In nucleotides, the CDR3 is TGCGCCAGCAGCCTTGGCAGGGCCCAAGAGACCCAGTACTTC. The chain carries TRBV5-1 and TRBJ2-5; tentative D call: TRBD1 (5 bases). This CDR3 region has 14 residues. Trimming took off 4 bases at V and 1 base at J, with 11 bases between the two ends. Per the germline V gene, CDR1 is SGHRS and CDR2 is YFSETQ.

The J gene is TRBJ2-2, the V gene TRBV25-1, with 13 nucleotides matching TRBD2. Germline V lookup: CDR1 MGHDK, CDR2 SYGVNS. V lost 8 bases and J lost 5; bases outside the gene matches: 8. There are 16 residues in the CDR3. In nucleotides, the CDR3 is TGTGCCAGCTCTTTTCCGGGACTAGCGGGAACCGGGGAGCTGTTTTTT. Protein sequence: CASSFPGLAGTGELFF. Together with reference TRBV25-1 and TRBJ2-2, the CDR3 gives the full variable domain: EADIYQTPRYLVIGTGKKITLECSQTMGHDKMYWYQQDPGMELHLIHYSYGVNSTEKGDLSSESTVSRIRTEHFPLTLESARPSHTSQYLCASSFPGLAGTGELFFGEGSRLTVL.

This clone has just one count. The chain recombines TRBV28 with TRBJ2-7, with a weak D call TRBD1 (7 bases). CDR3 length: 13 residues. Germline lookup yields CDR1 MDHEN and CDR2 SYDVKM. The ends were cut back, 7 bases at V and 9 bases at J, with 19 bases in the middle. Here the CDR3 DNA reads TGTGCCAGCATAGGAGGGGGCCCCCTAGGGCAGTACTTC. It translates to CASIGGGPLGQYF. The entire variable domain, with the rest obtained from reference TRBV28 and TRBJ2-7, is as follows: DVKVTQSSRYLVKRTGEKVFLECVQDMDHENMFWYRQDPGLGLRLIYFSYDVKMKEKGDIPEGYSVSREKKERFSLILESASTNQTSMYLCASIGGGPLGQYFGPGTRLTVT.

This chain links TRBV7-2 with TRBJ2-1; 10 bases align to TRBD2. V was pared by 3 bases and J by 0 bases, with 11 bases of the junction left unmatched. This CDR3 has 19 residues. Germline CDR1 reads SGHTA; CDR2 reads FQGNSA. CDR3 bases: TGTGCCAGCAGCTTGAGATTAGCGGGAGGAATGAGCTCCTACAATGAGCAGTTCTTC. This sequence encodes CASSLRLAGGMSSYNEQFF.

V gene TRBV10-2 combines with J gene TRBJ2-7, with TRBD2 matching over 7 bases. CDR3 length equals 12 residues. V shed 4 bases and J 3 bases; nucleotides not matched to a gene: 0. Germline V lookup: CDR1 WSHSY, CDR2 SAAADI. CDR3 sequence: CASSGTSYEQYF. The CDR3 nucleotides read TGCGCCAGCAGTGGGACTAGCTACGAGCAGTACTTC.